A single sample is the source of the 18 T cell receptor beta chains below, sequenced in a study of blood T cell repertoires in COVID-19. Data came from immunoSEQ multiplex PCR; TCRdb stores just in-frame clones and leaves some out. The data hold fewer than 300,000 clones, with approximately 81% observed a single time. The sample comprised peripheral blood. These receptors all stem from a woman between 18 and 29 years old with acute or convalescent COVID-19.

The rearrangement uses TRBV6-5 and TRBJ1-2; 9 bases map to TRBD1. J gave up 4 bases and V 6 bases, and 6 bases lay outside the gene matches. Looked up from germline, CDR1 is MNHEY and CDR2 is SVGAGI. This CDR3 is 14 amino acids long. The CDR3 DNA is TGTGCCAGCAGACAGACAGGGGGAAGCTATGGCTACACCTTC. It translates to CASRQTGGSYGYTF.

V usage is TRBV7-2 and J usage is TRBJ2-1; D ambiguous. CDR3 length: 14 residues. The ends were cut back, 7 bases at V and 3 bases at J, with 13 bases in the middle. CDR1 SGHTA and CDR2 FQGNSA come from the germline V gene. As DNA, the CDR3 is TGTGCCAGCAACGCCCTAGGTGGCTACAATGAGCAGTTCTTC. This translates into CASNALGGYNEQFF.

The chain links TRBV5-4 to TRBJ1-4, with D possibly matching TRBD1 (6 bases). Per the germline V gene, CDR1 is SGHNT and CDR2 is YYREEE (reference sequence). V was shortened by 5 bases and J by 4 bases, with 12 bases between the two germline ends. CDR3 length: 14 amino acids. The CDR3 loop is CASSSQGVNEKLFF. In DNA form, the CDR3 reads TGTGCCAGCAGTTCACAGGGTGTTAATGAAAAACTGTTTTTT.

V and J are TRBV5-4 and TRBJ1-2; the match to TRBD1 covers 11 bases. Germline V lookup: CDR1 SGHNT, CDR2 YYREEE (reference sequence). CDR3 length: 15 residues. V shed 4 bases, J shed 6 bases, and the junction held 8 bases outside the gene matches. This CDR3 is CASSTSDRGLDGYTF. The CDR3 DNA reads as TGTGCCAGCAGCACGTCGGACAGGGGGCTTGATGGCTACACCTTC.

V gene TRBV30 combines with J gene TRBJ2-7, with 11 bases aligning to TRBD2. The CDR3 spans 16 residues. The trim removed 0 bases at V and 4 bases at J, leaving 8 bases unmatched. Per the germline V gene, CDR1 is GTSNPN and CDR2 is SVGIG (reference sequence). The CDR3 nucleotides are TGTGCCTGGAGTGTACCGGCTAGCGGGAGGATTTACGAGCAGTACTTC. Protein product: CAWSVPASGRIYEQYF.

Only a few counts were recorded for this clone. The chain has TRBV28 and TRBJ2-7, with TRBD2 matching 10 bases. Trimming took 7 bases from V and 2 from J; bases not matched to a gene: 8. Germline V gives CDR1 MDHEN, CDR2 SYDVKM. This CDR3 has 15 amino acids. The CDR3, as DNA: TGTGCCAGCACCTTCACTAGCGGGGTAACCTACGAGCAGTACTTC. Its translation is CASTFTSGVTYEQYF.

The V and J genes are TRBV7-2 and TRBJ2-2; tentative D call: TRBD2 (6 bases). Trimming shortened V by 8 bases and J by 7 bases, and 11 bases separated the two germline ends. Germline values: CDR1 SGHTA, CDR2 FQGNSA. The CDR3 covers 12 residues. CDR3 nucleotides: TGTGCCAGCGATAGCGGTTACGGGGAGCTGTTTTTT. It codes for CASDSGYGELFF. The variable domain in full, with the rest retrieved from reference TRBV7-2 and TRBJ2-2, is GAGVSQSPSNKVTEKGKDVELRCDPISGHTALYWYRQSLGQGLEFLIYFQGNSAPDKSGLPSDRFSAERTGGSVSTLTIQRTQQEDSAVYLCASDSGYGELFFGEGSRLTVL.

This chain uses TRBV6-6 with TRBJ2-1, with D possibly matching TRBD2 (6 bases). V lost 8 bases and J lost 4, with 6 bases in between. The CDR3 is 11 amino acids. Germline lookup yields CDR1 MNHNY and CDR2 SVGAGI (reference sequence). This CDR3 reads CASAGYNEQFF. CDR3 DNA: TGTGCCAGCGCGGGGTACAATGAGCAGTTCTTC.

The gene calls are TRBV13 and TRBJ2-3; TRBD2 might be the D (6 bases). CDR1 and CDR2 (germline): PRHDT, FYEKMQ (reference sequence). V lost 5 bases, J lost 3 bases, and 21 bases lay in between. This CDR3 contains 17 residues. The CDR3 DNA is TGTGCCAGCAGCCCCCCCCTCGGGGCTAGCGCGACAGATACGCAGTATTTT. Its protein product is CASSPPLGASATDTQYF.

The chain has TRBV19 and TRBJ2-1; D is perhaps TRBD2 (5 bases). Trimming removed 7 bases at V and 1 base at J, with 11 bases between. CDR1 and CDR2 from the germline V gene are LNHDA and SQIVND (reference sequence). The CDR3 runs 14 residues. The CDR3 protein is CASMQSGSYNEQFF. For the CDR3, the DNA is TGTGCCAGTATGCAAAGCGGTTCCTACAATGAGCAGTTCTTC.

This chain uses TRBV12-3 or TRBV12-4 with TRBJ1-4, with 9 nucleotides matching TRBD1. Trimming took 6 bases from V and 13 from J; bases not matched to a gene: 6. The CDR3 extends over 12 amino acids. CDR3 loop: CASSFGQGRLFF. As DNA, the CDR3 is TGTGCCAGCAGCTTTGGACAGGGGAGACTGTTTTTT.

This clone was seen only a few times. The chain is built from TRBV6-6 and TRBJ2-5; TRBD2 is a possible D gene (5 bases). CDR1 MNHNY and CDR2 SVGAGI come from the germline V gene (reference sequence). This CDR3 is 12 amino acids long. The germline V and J ends were trimmed by 7 bases and 5 bases, with 11 bases remaining between them. CDR3 nucleotides: TGTGCCAGCAATGCGAGGAGGGAGACCCAGTACTTC. Amino acid sequence: CASNARRETQYF.

This chain joins TRBV19 and TRBJ2-3, with 9 bases identical to TRBD1. Germline V gene sequence: CDR1 LNHDA, CDR2 SQIVND (reference sequence). The CDR3 totals 15 residues. V trimming: 9 bases; J trimming: 2 bases; junction bases outside the gene matches: 9. DNA for the CDR3: TGTGCCAGCAAAAAAGACAGGGGGGACACAGATACGCAGTATTTT. As protein: CASKKDRGDTDTQYF.

In this sample, this clone turned up many times. The chain combines TRBV19 with TRBJ2-7, with 9 bases that match TRBD2. The V gene's germline CDR1 is LNHDA and CDR2 SQIVND (reference sequence). The CDR3 covers 16 residues. J lost 3 bases, V lost 2 bases, and 8 bases had no gene match. CDR3 in amino acids: CASSITEGSGSYEQYF. CDR3 sequence (DNA): TGTGCCAGTAGTATAACCGAGGGTAGCGGGAGCTACGAGCAGTACTTC.

About this clone: At the DNA level, this CDR3 is encoded by other sequences in the same sample as well. The rearrangement uses TRBV5-1 and TRBJ1-2; D is unresolved. The CDR3 length is 13 residues. The V end lost 0 bases, the J end lost 4 bases, and 7 bases lay between the germline ends. The germline V gene has CDR1 SGHRS and CDR2 YFSETQ. The CDR3 sequence is CASSLGQVYGYTF. CDR3 nucleotides: TGCGCCAGCAGCTTGGGTCAGGTCTATGGCTACACCTTC.

CDR3 DNA sequence: TGCAGTGCTAGTAGGACAGGGCCCTACGAGCAGTACTTC. This gives the protein CSASRTGPYEQYF. The V call is TRBV20-1, the J call TRBJ2-7; TRBD1 matches at 8 bases. Germline trimming cut 3 bases from V and 2 bases from J; bases unmatched to any gene: 3. CDR1 is DFQATT, CDR2 SNEGSKA, per germline (reference sequence). CDR3 size: 13 residues.

This sequence joins TRBV11-2 and TRBJ2-2; TRBD1 might be the D (5 bases). V was trimmed by 1 base and J by 7 bases, leaving 19 bases between them. There are 17 residues in the CDR3. Looked up from germline, CDR1 is SGHAT and CDR2 is FQNNGV. CDR3 DNA: TGTGCCAGCAGCTTAGCGGGTGTGGCAGGGCCCTACGGGGAGCTGTTTTTT. It encodes CASSLAGVAGPYGELFF.

This chain uses TRBV5-1 with TRBJ2-5, with 12 nucleotides matching TRBD2. The CDR3 runs to 16 residues. The germline gives CDR1 SGHRS, CDR2 YFSETQ. V was clipped by 0 bases and J by 2 bases; unmatched bases: 2. CDR3 in amino acids: CASSLGLAGDQETQYF. CDR3 bases: TGCGCCAGCAGCTTGGGACTAGCGGGAGATCAAGAGACCCAGTACTTC.